Below, 29 T cell receptor beta chains from the same sample are listed, as sequenced in a study of TIL therapy for anti-PD-1-resistant metastatic lung cancer. Sequencing used immunoSEQ v3. The assay was immunoSEQ multiplex PCR, and TCRdb's table has in-frame clones only and misses some. Here the sample spans roughly 13,000 clones, about three fifths being singletons. Noted time point: pre-treatment sample, taken before nivolumab and TIL therapy. The tumor samples were excised metastases, mostly pleural nodules or supraclavicular lymph nodes. Source: tumor tissue, taken at baseline. Every receptor here comes from a woman aged 30-85 years with non-small cell lung cancer.

This clone was recorded once. This chain links TRBV7-9 with TRBJ2-3; D not certain. The CDR3 totals 13 residues. The V end was cut by 1 base, the J end by 2 bases, with 4 bases between. The germline V gene has CDR1 SEHNR and CDR2 FQNEAQ (reference sequence). The CDR3 bases are TGTGCCAGCAGCTTAGGGCCCACAGATACGCAGTATTTT. It yields the protein CASSLGPTDTQYF. The full variable domain, in which reference TRBV7-9 and TRBJ2-3 provide the parts outside the CDR3, is DTGVSQNPRHKITKRGQNVTFRCDPISEHNRLYWYRQTLGQGPEFLTYFQNEAQLEKSRLLSDRFSAERPKGSFSTLEIQRTEQGDSAMYLCASSLGPTDTQYFGPGTRLTVL.

V gene TRBV7-2 combines with J gene TRBJ1-1; D unclear. V was cut by 2 bases and J by 2 bases, with 9 bases left in between. The CDR3 runs 14 residues. From germline, CDR1 is SGHTA and CDR2 FQGNSA. The DNA for the CDR3 is TGTGCCAGCAGCTTACAATCGGTTAACACTGAAGCTTTCTTT. Protein product: CASSLQSVNTEAFF.

This chain joins TRBV7-6 and TRBJ2-7; TRBD1 matches 12 bases. This CDR3 contains 16 residues. Germline CDR1 SGHVS, CDR2 FNYEAQ. Trimming at V came to 4 bases and at J to 6 bases, leaving 10 bases not matched to a gene. CDR3 coding DNA: TGTGCCAGCAGCTCTTATCCCGGGACAGGGGGCGGCGAGCAGTACTTC. It is translated as CASSSYPGTGGGEQYF.

This chain links TRBV28 with TRBJ1-1; 8 nucleotides match TRBD1. Per germline, CDR1 MDHEN and CDR2 SYDVKM. This CDR3 comprises 16 residues. The junction had 13 bases not matched to a gene; V was cut back by 2 bases and J by 8 bases. The CDR3 DNA sequence: TGTGCCAGCAGTTTAGCTTCAGGCGGACAGGGAAGAGAAGCTTTCTTT. Amino acid sequence: CASSLASGGQGREAFF.

This clone was detected a few times. This chain uses TRBV19 with TRBJ1-2, with no clear D. Per germline, CDR1 LNHDA and CDR2 SQIVND (reference sequence). The CDR3 consists of 15 residues. The ends were cut back, 8 bases at V and 3 bases at J, with 19 bases in the middle. The chain's CDR3 is CASSEALGIYYGYTF. In DNA, the CDR3 is TGTGCCAGTTCGGAAGCGCTAGGGATCTACTATGGCTACACCTTC.

The genes are TRBV7-7 and TRBJ2-3; D gene unclear. V was pared by 1 base and J by 0 bases, with 8 bases between. From germline, CDR1 is SSHAT and CDR2 FNYEAQ (reference sequence). CDR3 length: 15 amino acids. In DNA form, the CDR3 reads TGTGCCAGCAGCTTAGGGTCATCTAGCACAGATACGCAGTATTTT. Translating gives CASSLGSSSTDTQYF.

This chain links TRBV28 with TRBJ1-1, with D maybe TRBD1 (6 bases). The CDR3 is 14 residues long. Germline-derived CDR1 and CDR2 are MDHEN and SYDVKM. V shed 3 bases and J shed 11 bases, with 19 bases lying between them. CDR3 nucleotides: TGTGCCAGCAGTTTGCCTTTTGACAGGAACGTGGCTTTCTTT. As protein: CASSLPFDRNVAFF. Drawing the rest from reference TRBV28 and TRBJ1-1, the complete variable domain is DVKVTQSSRYLVKRTGEKVFLECVQDMDHENMFWYRQDPGLGLRLIYFSYDVKMKEKGDIPEGYSVSREKKERFSLILESASTNQTSMYLCASSLPFDRNVAFFGQGTRLTVV.

V and J are TRBV7-8 and TRBJ2-2; D tentatively fits TRBD1 or TRBD2 (6 bases each). The germline V and J ends were trimmed by 1 base and 1 base, with 10 bases remaining between them. The CDR3 extends over 16 amino acids. CDR1 is SGHVS, CDR2 FQNEAQ, per germline. CDR3 protein: CASSLGGAGNTGELFF. The CDR3 nucleotides are TGTGCCAGCAGCTTAGGGGGGGCGGGGAACACCGGGGAGCTGTTTTTT.

The rearrangement uses TRBV6-6 and TRBJ1-3, with no clear D. V lost 5 bases and J lost 0, with 11 bases in between. From germline, CDR1 is MNHNY and CDR2 SVGAGI (reference sequence). This CDR3 contains 15 residues. The CDR3 is CASSGFSSSGNTIYF. Here the CDR3 DNA reads TGTGCCAGCAGTGGTTTCTCGAGCTCTGGAAACACCATATATTTT.

The V call is TRBV4-2, the J call TRBJ2-3, with 15 bases fitting TRBD2. The CDR3 extends over 17 amino acids. CDR1 and CDR2 from the germline V gene are LGHNA and YNFKEQ. The ends lost 1 base at V and 3 bases at J; junction bases unmatched: 2. The CDR3 here is CASSQGTSGGATDTQYF. CDR3 DNA: TGTGCCAGCAGCCAAGGGACTAGCGGGGGGGCGACAGATACGCAGTATTTT.

The rearrangement links TRBV4-2 to TRBJ2-5; 7 positions agree with TRBD1. With V trimmed by 1 base and J by 4 bases, 6 bases remained unmatched. The CDR3 has 15 amino acids. Germline CDR1 and CDR2: LGHNA and YNFKEQ. The CDR3 DNA sequence: TGTGCCAGCAGCCAAGCCCGGACAGGAGGAGAGACCCAGTACTTC. Residues: CASSQARTGGETQYF.

The CDR3 DNA reads as TGTGCCAGCAGCTACGGGGGGCGGCTTGAAGCTTTCTTT. Translating it yields CASSYGGRLEAFF. The chain joins TRBV5-8 to TRBJ1-1; D might be TRBD1 (6 bases). The CDR3 runs 13 residues. The ends were cut back, 3 bases at V and 7 bases at J, with 13 bases in the middle. Germline lookup yields CDR1 SGHTS and CDR2 YDEGEE.

The chain uses TRBV15 and TRBJ2-3, with a possible D match to TRBD1 (6 bases). Germline CDR1 reads LNHNV; CDR2 reads YYDKDF (reference sequence). This CDR3 is 14 amino acids long. Trimming took 0 bases from V and 6 from J, leaving 10 bases between them. Written as DNA, the CDR3 is TGTGCCACCAGCAGAGATTACCAGGGGGATACGCAGTATTTT. This translates into CATSRDYQGDTQYF.

This clone showed up just a few times. The J gene is TRBJ1-6, the V gene TRBV18; TRBD1 is a possible D gene (6 bases). The CDR3 contains 15 residues. Germline assignment: CDR1 KGHSH and CDR2 LQKENI. Trimming cost V 6 bases and J 7 bases, with 16 bases left between them. The CDR3 is CASSGRGTQNSPLHF. The CDR3, as DNA: TGTGCCAGCTCCGGCCGCGGGACACAAAATTCACCCCTCCACTTT.

The V call is TRBV28, the J call TRBJ2-7; 7 bases fit TRBD1. Germline V gene sequence: CDR1 MDHEN, CDR2 SYDVKM. The CDR3 loop spans 13 amino acids. J lost 6 bases, V lost 3 bases, and 5 bases had no gene match. The CDR3 spells CASSLTGNREQYF. Written as DNA, the CDR3 is TGTGCCAGCAGTTTGACAGGGAACCGCGAGCAGTACTTC. The full variable domain, with the rest looked up from reference TRBV28 and TRBJ2-7, is DVKVTQSSRYLVKRTGEKVFLECVQDMDHENMFWYRQDPGLGLRLIYFSYDVKMKEKGDIPEGYSVSREKKERFSLILESASTNQTSMYLCASSLTGNREQYFGPGTRLTVT.

This chain links TRBV19 with TRBJ2-7, with 9 bases aligning to TRBD1. Per germline, CDR1 LNHDA and CDR2 SQIVND (reference sequence). V lost 1 base, J lost 7 bases, and 14 bases stayed unmatched. This CDR3 contains 17 residues. CDR3: CASSIGKPGQGRHEQYF. In nucleotides, the CDR3 is TGTGCCAGTAGTATAGGGAAACCGGGACAGGGACGGCATGAGCAGTACTTC.

Only a few counts were recorded for this clone. CDR3: CAWSDRGFGGYTF. The CDR3 nucleotides are TGTGCCTGGAGTGACAGGGGGTTTGGTGGCTACACCTTC. The V gene is TRBV30, the J gene TRBJ1-2; TRBD1 agrees at 8 bases. V dropped 1 base and J dropped 7; count of bases not matched to a gene: 5. Germline values: CDR1 GTSNPN, CDR2 SVGIG (reference sequence). The CDR3 is 13 amino acids.

The chain recombines TRBV7-2 with TRBJ2-3; the D gene is possibly TRBD1 (6 bases). V lost 5 bases to trimming and J lost 3 bases, with 15 bases between them. The CDR3 is 15 residues long. In germline, CDR1 is SGHTA, CDR2 FQGNSA. The CDR3 DNA reads as TGTGCCAGCAGCCTCCAGGGGATGGTGACAGATACGCAGTATTTT. Encoded protein: CASSLQGMVTDTQYF.

The gene calls are TRBV9 and TRBJ1-3, with D perhaps TRBD1 (6 bases). The CDR3 has 18 residues. V was clipped by 0 bases and J by 1 base, with 17 bases between them. Germline V gives CDR1 SGDLS, CDR2 YYNGEE. The CDR3 region has the DNA TGTGCCAGCAGCGTAGATCTTTTTACAGGGTTGTCTGGAAACACCATATATTTT. As protein: CASSVDLFTGLSGNTIYF.

This rearrangement joins TRBV29-1 to TRBJ1-2; the match to TRBD1 covers 9 bases. J gave up 6 bases and V 6 bases, and 8 bases lay outside the gene matches. The germline CDR1 and CDR2 sequences are SQVTM and ANQGSEA. This CDR3 has 13 amino acids. The CDR3 nucleotides read TGCAGCGTATCAGACAGGGGGGATAATGGCTACACCTTC. Translation gives CSVSDRGDNGYTF.

The chain employs TRBV2 and TRBJ1-3; TRBD1 is a possible D gene (5 bases). The germline CDR1 and CDR2 sequences are SNHLY and FYNNEI. The ends were cut back, 3 bases at V and 0 bases at J, with 6 bases in the middle. There are 14 residues in the CDR3. CDR3 loop: CASSETDSGNTIYF. Written as DNA, the CDR3 is TGTGCCAGCAGTGAGACAGACTCTGGAAACACCATATATTTT.

This sequence joins TRBV5-1 and TRBJ2-1; TRBD2 is a possible D gene (6 bases). With 0 bases removed from V and 0 bases from J, the gap between germline ends came to 10 bases. The CDR3 runs 16 residues. In germline, CDR1 is SGHRS, CDR2 YFSETQ. The CDR3 is CASSLGVTSSYNEQFF. The CDR3 nucleotides are TGCGCCAGCAGCTTGGGGGTGACTAGCTCCTACAATGAGCAGTTCTTC.

The chain couples TRBV19 to TRBJ1-1, with a possible D match to TRBD1 (6 bases). Trimming shortened V by 3 bases and J by 2 bases, and 16 bases separated the two germline ends. The CDR3 is made up of 16 amino acids. Germline CDR1 is LNHDA and CDR2 is SQIVND (reference sequence). The CDR3 sequence: CASSIDLGTPNTEAFF. The CDR3, as DNA: TGTGCCAGTAGTATCGACCTCGGGACACCCAACACTGAAGCTTTCTTT.

V is TRBV28 and J is TRBJ2-7; 10 nucleotides line up with TRBD2. V was clipped by 6 bases and J by 0 bases; unmatched bases: 5. CDR1 is MDHEN and CDR2 is SYDVKM in the germline V gene. This CDR3 spans 15 amino acids. CDR3 amino acids: CASRTLAGASYEQYF. CDR3 DNA sequence: TGTGCCAGCAGAACTCTAGCGGGGGCCTCCTACGAGCAGTACTTC.

The V call is TRBV4-2, the J call TRBJ2-7, with a tentative D call TRBD2 (5 bases). The CDR3 contains 15 residues. Trimming took off 1 base at V and 2 bases at J, with 12 bases between the two ends. In germline, CDR1 is LGHNA, CDR2 YNFKEQ. The CDR3 nucleotides are TGTGCCAGCAGCCAAGGAGGGAATCAAGCCTACGAGCAGTACTTC. Translating it yields CASSQGGNQAYEQYF.

The chain carries TRBV7-8 and TRBJ2-7, with D perhaps given as TRBD1 or TRBD2 (5 bases each). There are 16 residues in the CDR3. V was shortened by 3 bases and J by 5 bases, with 20 bases between the two germline ends. Germline-derived CDR1 and CDR2 are SGHVS and FQNEAQ. CDR3 amino acids: CASSFPPSGTRDEQYF. CDR3 coding DNA: TGTGCCAGCAGCTTCCCCCCCTCAGGGACCAGGGACGAGCAGTACTTC.

This clone was counted between two and nine times. The chain joins TRBV2 to TRBJ1-2; possible D gene TRBD1, 5 bases. Germline V CDR1 and CDR2: SNHLY, FYNNEI. With 5 bases removed from V and 8 bases from J, the gap between germline ends came to 18 bases. The CDR3 totals 14 residues. The CDR3 loop reads CASSTEWGAEGYTF. Here the CDR3 DNA reads TGTGCCAGCAGTACCGAATGGGGCGCGGAAGGCTACACCTTC.

This clone appeared a few times. The chain links TRBV15 to TRBJ1-2; D gene ambiguous. V was clipped by 0 bases and J by 6 bases, with 8 bases between them. Germline CDR1 and CDR2: LNHNV and YYDKDF (reference sequence). The CDR3 has 13 residues. The CDR3 here is CATSRETRDGYTF. In nucleotides, the CDR3 is TGTGCCACCAGCAGAGAAACGAGAGATGGCTACACCTTC.

This clone was seen a few times. The chain uses TRBV4-1 and TRBJ2-7, with D perhaps matching TRBD1 (6 bases). The V and J ends lost 0 bases and 4 bases respectively, with 19 bases between them. CDR1 and CDR2 from the germline V gene are MGHRA and YSYEKL. The CDR3 extends over 17 amino acids. The CDR3 here is CASSQEPGQLQGYEQYF. The CDR3 coding sequence is TGCGCCAGCAGCCAAGAACCCGGACAGCTTCAAGGGTACGAGCAGTACTTC.